The present T cell receptor (beta chain) was sequenced within a study of T cells in Graves' hyperthyroidism and ophthalmopathy. RNA transcripts provided the source from which TCR beta CDR3 regions were amplified. In the first-round RT-PCR of the TCR CDR3, the HTBI primer set was used. Each CDR3 protein gets one entry after TCRdb re-called the multiplex PCR reads with MiXCR. The sample shows approximately 610,000 distinct CDR3 sequences, roughly 14% of them seen only once. Study findings and constraints: Ophthalmopathy cases were set apart from stable hyperthyroidism by a 13 V-J model. Prediction of ophthalmopathy progression came a median around 6 months pre-onset. Researchers found most expanded thyroid clonotypes above 0.001 in blood as well.

Unmatched junction bases numbered 7, after V lost 4 bases and J lost 3 bases. Germline CDR1 and CDR2: SGHRS and YFSETQ. The CDR3 contains 14 residues. The sample holds many counts of this clonotype. Its antigen is unknown. The sequence was obtained from a woman in her thirties or forties with Graves' ophthalmopathy. The sequenced sample was blood. This chain links TRBV5-1 with TRBJ2-7; 7 bases line up with TRBD2. CDR3 coding DNA: TGCGCCAGCAGCCGGGAGCGCGGGGGCTACGAGCAGTACTTC. This codes for CASSRERGGYEQYF.